The rows below give T cell receptor beta chains drawn from one sample of a study of regulatory T cells in long-lasting Graves disease. MiXCR was run by TCRdb on the multiplex PCR reads, yielding one entry per CDR3 protein. Among around 450,000 distinct CDR3 sequences, 20% to 25% were seen once, and the ten largest hold about 6.6%. This specimen consisted of peripheral blood mononuclear cells (PBMCs), obtained when the disease was refractory, from a patient treated with antithyroid drugs. These receptors were obtained from a female donor with Graves disease. Each CDR3 is given without its conserved first and last residue.

j_call v_call cdr3_aa
TRBJ1-2 TRBV19 ASSDSGTGNYGYT
TRBJ1-2 TRBV5-1 ASSSGLPLRTNYGYT
TRBJ1-1 TRBV28 ASSLSPDREAF
TRBJ2-3 TRBV29-1 SVVTGPSDTQY
TRBJ2-2 TRBV5-6 ASSLWDRDTGELF
TRBJ2-3 TRBV25-1 ASSGDLRRLSTDTQY
TRBJ1-3 TRBV13 ASSQDTGNTIY
TRBJ1-4 TRBV11-2 ASSLQDRGIEKLF
TRBJ2-7 TRBV6-2/TRBV6-3 ASSYLGTGPERGGSYEQY
TRBJ2-5 TRBV28 ASRWTGGETQY
TRBJ1-1 TRBV2 ASSGGVLNTEAF
TRBJ1-4 TRBV2 ASSEQGANEKLF
TRBJ2-7 TRBV19 ASSTPAGGFYEQY
TRBJ1-1 TRBV11-2 ASNADPNTEAF
TRBJ1-1 TRBV7-9 ASSFGEGEAF
TRBJ1-1 TRBV5-6 ASSFQGAEAF
TRBJ2-7 TRBV6-5 ASSYSRGTRSYEQY
TRBJ1-2 TRBV12-3/TRBV12-4 ASSLEGGNYGYT
TRBJ1-1 TRBV13 ASSSLAALNTEAF
TRBJ2-5 TRBV10-3 AISDRATQETQY
TRBJ2-7 TRBV5-1 ASGLGGGSYEQY
TRBJ2-1 TRBV7-8 ASSLGSSGGANEQF
TRBJ2-7 TRBV7-9 ASSRQGPSYEQY
TRBJ1-4 TRBV6-2/TRBV6-3 ASTTINGEKLF
TRBJ2-1 TRBV24-1 ATSAPSGGPHNEQF
TRBJ2-7 TRBV9 ASSLSPVGAYEQY
TRBJ2-7 TRBV7-9 ASSLLEGVFEQY
TRBJ1-2 TRBV7-8 ASIGQGTGYT
TRBJ2-1 TRBV5-4 ASSFGGGPYEQF
TRBJ1-2 TRBV28 ASSFGPLRGYT
TRBJ1-5 TRBV9 ASSVDGSRQPQH
TRBJ2-2 TRBV12-5 ASGPTRLAAGELF
TRBJ1-2 TRBV27 ASSLSSVIYGYT
TRBJ2-7 TRBV20-1 SAPGTSLYEQY
TRBJ2-3 TRBV20-1 SARRWGKDTQY
TRBJ1-2 TRBV20-1 SARDDRSHHGYT
TRBJ2-5 TRBV13 ASSFDREETQY
TRBJ1-2 TRBV12-3/TRBV12-4 ASSLPRGQDVYGYT
TRBJ2-6 TRBV11-3 ASSRGPFSPGANVLT
TRBJ2-5 TRBV24-1 ATSGLGQGKGETQY